This TCR beta chain was profiled in a study of human T cells and chemical hapten exposure. Overall study results and limits: Versus controls, expanded TCRs had significantly more large CDR3 similarity clusters.

Time point: pre-sensitization, week 0. The treatment: therapeutic diphenylcyclopropenone sensitization with weekly scalp DPC. The study extracted total RNA from unfractionated whole blood. The CDR3 is 15 residues long. V lost 3 bases and J lost 0, with 13 bases in between. The germline gives CDR1 SQVTM, CDR2 ANQGSEA. This clonotype appeared many times. What it binds is unknown. During construction of the library, unique molecular identifiers were attached to individual cDNA molecules for quantitative, reproducible TCR counting. MiXCR, run by TCRdb on the RACE reads, gives a single entry per CDR3 protein. The sample has about 30,000 distinct CDR3 sequences; under 13% are singletons.

Sequences were derived from whole blood, sampled in connection with sensitization to the hapten diphenylcyclopropenone (DPC). The J gene is TRBJ2-3, the V gene TRBV29-1; D not certain. The TCR sequence derives from a man over 45 with alopecia areata. Some clones in this sample may be carry-over from other donors' samples. Here the CDR3 reads CSVDGRVTSTDTQYF. The CDR3 region has the DNA TGCAGCGTTGATGGCCGGGTTACTAGCACAGATACGCAGTATTTT.